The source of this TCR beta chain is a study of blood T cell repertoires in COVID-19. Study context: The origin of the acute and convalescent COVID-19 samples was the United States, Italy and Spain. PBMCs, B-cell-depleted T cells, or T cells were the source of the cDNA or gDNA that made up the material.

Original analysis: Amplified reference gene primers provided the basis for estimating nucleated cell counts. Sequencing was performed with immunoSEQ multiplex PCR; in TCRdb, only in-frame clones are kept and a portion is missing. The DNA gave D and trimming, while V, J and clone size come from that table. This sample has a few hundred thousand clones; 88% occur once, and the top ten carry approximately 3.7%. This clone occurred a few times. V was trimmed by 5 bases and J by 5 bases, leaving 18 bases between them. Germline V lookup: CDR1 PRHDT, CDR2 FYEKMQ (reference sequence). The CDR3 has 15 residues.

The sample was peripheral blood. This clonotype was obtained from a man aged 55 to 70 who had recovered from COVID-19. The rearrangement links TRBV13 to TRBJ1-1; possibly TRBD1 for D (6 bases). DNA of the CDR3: TGTGCCAGCAGCCTCCTACAGGGACGGAGAACTGAAGCTTTCTTT. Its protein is CASSLLQGRRTEAFF.